This T cell receptor (beta chain) appears in the sequencing data of a study of monozygotic twins with inflammatory bowel disease. Findings of the study overall: IBD patients had lower TCRbeta diversity (inverse Simpson) than healthy co-twins.

Germline V gives CDR1 SGHTA, CDR2 FQGNSA. This CDR3 contains 14 residues. Every sample had its cDNA made across eight separate reactions. From the 5' RACE reads, TCRdb lists one entry per CDR3 protein and no DNA. The data show around 400,000 distinct CDR3 sequences, and the top ten clones hold under 3%. For this clonotype: The antigen is unknown.

The sample was blood. This clonotype was obtained from a human donor with ulcerative colitis or Crohn's disease, or a healthy co-twin of an affected twin (not recorded which). This chain uses TRBV7-2 with TRBJ2-5; lacking DNA, the TRBD1 call made by TCRdb goes unchecked. The CDR3 region is CASSLNGIQETQYF.